Detailed here is one T cell receptor beta chain. Its specificity is not known. The sample originates from a study of a mutant IDH1 vaccine in newly diagnosed glioma. Study-wide background: The treated population exhibited a male proportion of about 60%, a female proportion of about 38%, and a mean age of about 40 years.

Time point denoted: baseline, week 1 (first vaccination visit). Specified treatment: pre-vaccination baseline after standard-of-care therapy. New IDH1-mutant, ATRX-lost WHO grade 3 or 4 astrocytomas occurred in donors. The germline V gene has CDR1 MNHEY and CDR2 SMNVEV (reference sequence). This CDR3 comprises 14 residues. V lost 8 bases and J 0 bases, leaving 14 bases between the germline ends. Sequencing was performed with immunoSEQ multiplex PCR; in TCRdb, only in-frame clones are kept and a portion is missing. The data contain approximately 70,000 clones, approximately 86% of them singletons. Study conclusions and caveats: Overall, just under 95% of patients had vaccine-induced immune responses.

Source: PBMCs, taken from a glioma patient treated with radiotherapy, temozolomide or both. The rearrangement joins TRBV27 to TRBJ2-7, with a weak D call TRBD1 (7 bases). The clonotype originates from a man younger than 40 with glioma. DNA for the CDR3: TGTGCCAGCGCCGCGGGACAGTTCTCCTACGAGCAGTACTTC. Protein sequence: CASAAGQFSYEQYF.